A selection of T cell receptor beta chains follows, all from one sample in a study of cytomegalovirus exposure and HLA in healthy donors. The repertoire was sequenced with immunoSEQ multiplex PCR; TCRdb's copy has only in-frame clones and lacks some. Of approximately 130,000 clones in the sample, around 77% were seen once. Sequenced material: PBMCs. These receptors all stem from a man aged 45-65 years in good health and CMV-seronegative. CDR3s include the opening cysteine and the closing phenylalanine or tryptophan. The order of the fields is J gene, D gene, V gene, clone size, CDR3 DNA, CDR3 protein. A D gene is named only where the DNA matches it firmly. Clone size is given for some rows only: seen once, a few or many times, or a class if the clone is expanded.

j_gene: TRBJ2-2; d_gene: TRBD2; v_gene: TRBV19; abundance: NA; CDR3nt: TGTGCCAGTAGTATTTATCCAACGTCCGCGGGAGGGGGCACCGGGGAGCTGTTTTTT; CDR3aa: CASSIYPTSAGGGTGELFF
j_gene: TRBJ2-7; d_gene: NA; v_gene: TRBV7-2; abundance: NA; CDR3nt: TGTGCCAGCAGTCCCCTCCTTGGAGGAGGGAGTAGCTCCTACGAGCAGTACTTC; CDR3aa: CASSPLLGGGSSSYEQYF
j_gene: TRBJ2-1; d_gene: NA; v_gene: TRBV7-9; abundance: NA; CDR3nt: TGTGCCAGCAGCACCCCCGGGTATGAGCAGTTCTTC; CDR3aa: CASSTPGYEQFF
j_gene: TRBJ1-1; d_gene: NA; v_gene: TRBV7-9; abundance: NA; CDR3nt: TGTGCCAGCAGCTTATCAGGGCTGAACACTGAAGCTTTCTTT; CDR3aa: CASSLSGLNTEAFF
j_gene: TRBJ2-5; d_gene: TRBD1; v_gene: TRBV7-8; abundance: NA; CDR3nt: TGTGCCAGCAGCCCCGGACAGGTCCAAGAGACCCAGTACTTC; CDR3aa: CASSPGQVQETQYF
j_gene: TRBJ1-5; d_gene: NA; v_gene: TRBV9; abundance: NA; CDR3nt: TGTGCCAGCTGCCCCACAGGGAGCAATCAGCCCCAGCATTTT; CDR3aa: CASCPTGSNQPQHF
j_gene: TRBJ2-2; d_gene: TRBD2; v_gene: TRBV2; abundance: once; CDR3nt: TGTGCCAGCAGTAAAGACGCCGGGACTAGAAGAGCCGGGGAGCTGTTTTTT; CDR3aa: CASSKDAGTRRAGELFF
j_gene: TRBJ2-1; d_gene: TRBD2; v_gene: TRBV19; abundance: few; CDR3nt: TGTGCCAGTAGCACAAGGGGACTAGCGGGAGGGAATGAGCAGTTCTTC; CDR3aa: CASSTRGLAGGNEQFF
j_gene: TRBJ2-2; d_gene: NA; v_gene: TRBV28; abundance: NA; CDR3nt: TGTGCCAGCAGACTACAGGGTAGCGGGGAGCTGTTTTTT; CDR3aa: CASRLQGSGELFF
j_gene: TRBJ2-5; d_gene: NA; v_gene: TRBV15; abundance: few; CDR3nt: TGTGCCACCAGCAGAGATCAGGGAGAGACCCAGTACTTC; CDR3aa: CATSRDQGETQYF
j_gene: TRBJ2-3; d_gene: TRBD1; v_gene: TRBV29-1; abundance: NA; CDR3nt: TGCAGCGTTGAAGATCAGGAGGACAGGGCCACAGATACGCAGTATTTT; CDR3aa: CSVEDQEDRATDTQYF
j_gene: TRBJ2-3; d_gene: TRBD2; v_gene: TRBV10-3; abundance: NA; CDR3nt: TGTGCCATCAGGGAGACTAGCGAGAGCACAGATACGCAGTATTTT; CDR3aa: CAIRETSESTDTQYF
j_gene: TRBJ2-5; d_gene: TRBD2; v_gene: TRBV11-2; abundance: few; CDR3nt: TGTGCCAGTGGGAGGGGATATCGGGAGACCCAGTACTTC; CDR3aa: CASGRGYRETQYF
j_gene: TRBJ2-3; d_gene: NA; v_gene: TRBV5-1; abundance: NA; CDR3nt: TGCGCCAGCAGCCCTGGAGGAGGGGGCACAGATACGCAGTATTTT; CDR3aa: CASSPGGGGTDTQYF